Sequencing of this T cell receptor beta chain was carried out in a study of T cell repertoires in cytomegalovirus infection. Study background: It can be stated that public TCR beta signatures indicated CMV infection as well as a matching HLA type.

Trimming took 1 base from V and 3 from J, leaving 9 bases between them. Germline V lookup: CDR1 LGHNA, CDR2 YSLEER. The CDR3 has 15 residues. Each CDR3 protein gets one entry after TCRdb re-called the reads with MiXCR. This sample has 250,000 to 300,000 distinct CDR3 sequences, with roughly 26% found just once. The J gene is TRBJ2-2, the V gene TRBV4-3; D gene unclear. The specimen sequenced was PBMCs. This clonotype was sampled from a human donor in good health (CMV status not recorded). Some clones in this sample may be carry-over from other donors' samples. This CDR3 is CASSQVIRYTGELFF. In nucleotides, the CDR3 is TGCGCCAGCAGCCAAGTTATTCGGTACACCGGGGAGCTGTTTTTT.